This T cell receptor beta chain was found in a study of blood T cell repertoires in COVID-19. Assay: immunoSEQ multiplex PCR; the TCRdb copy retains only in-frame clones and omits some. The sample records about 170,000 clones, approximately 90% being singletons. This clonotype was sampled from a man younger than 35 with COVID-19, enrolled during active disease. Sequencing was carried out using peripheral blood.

CDR3 sequence reads: CASSKGHSGNTIYF. The DNA of the CDR3 is TGTGCCAGCAGCAAAGGACACTCTGGAAACACCATATATTTT. This rearrangement joins TRBV6-5 to TRBJ1-3, with D perhaps matching TRBD1 (5 bases). V was cut by 6 bases and J by 0 bases, with 9 bases left in between. Germline V gene sequence: CDR1 MNHEY, CDR2 SVGAGI. This CDR3 is built from 14 residues.